This TCR beta chain came from a study of shared clonotypes between healthy human individuals. Positive CCR7 selection of CD45RO-negative cells yielded the naive CD8 cells, and terminally differentiated effector memory CD45RA+ cells were excluded. TCRdb's copy holds only in-frame clones and misses some; the assay was immunoSEQ multiplex PCR. The sample consists of about 680,000 clones, roughly 94% of them appearing once. This receptor was obtained from a man under 40 in good health. Sequencing input: naive CD8+ T cells sorted from blood.

CDR3 amino acids: CASSSRPRTSEETQYF. Written as DNA, the CDR3 is TGTGCCAGCAGCTCACGTCCTAGGACTAGCGAAGAGACCCAGTACTTC. The chain joins TRBV7-6 to TRBJ2-5, with 9 bases lining up with TRBD2. Germline CDR1 is SGHVS and CDR2 is FNYEAQ. The CDR3 contains 16 residues. The V and J ends lost 4 bases and 3 bases, in that order; junction bases with no gene match: 9.